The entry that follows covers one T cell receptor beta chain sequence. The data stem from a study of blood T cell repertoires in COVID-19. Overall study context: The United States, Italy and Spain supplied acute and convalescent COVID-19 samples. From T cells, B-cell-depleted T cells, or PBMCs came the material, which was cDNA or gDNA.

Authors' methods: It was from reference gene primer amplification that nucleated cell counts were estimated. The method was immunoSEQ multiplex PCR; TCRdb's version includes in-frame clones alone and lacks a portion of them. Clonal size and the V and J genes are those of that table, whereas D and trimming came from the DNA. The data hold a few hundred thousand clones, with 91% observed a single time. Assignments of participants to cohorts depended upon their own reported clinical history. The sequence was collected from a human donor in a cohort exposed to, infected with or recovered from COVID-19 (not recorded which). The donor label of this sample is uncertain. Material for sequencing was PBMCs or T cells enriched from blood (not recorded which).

As DNA, the CDR3 is TGTGCCAGCAGCCAAGTTGGGACATCCACAGATACGCAGTATTTT. Its translation is CASSQVGTSTDTQYF. The rearrangement links TRBV3-1 (or the pseudogene TRBV3-2) to TRBJ2-3; maybe TRBD1 (6 bases). This CDR3 has 15 amino acids. Germline V lookup: CDR1 LGHDT, CDR2 YNNKEL (reference sequence). Trimming removed 1 base from V and 2 bases from J, with 10 bases in between.